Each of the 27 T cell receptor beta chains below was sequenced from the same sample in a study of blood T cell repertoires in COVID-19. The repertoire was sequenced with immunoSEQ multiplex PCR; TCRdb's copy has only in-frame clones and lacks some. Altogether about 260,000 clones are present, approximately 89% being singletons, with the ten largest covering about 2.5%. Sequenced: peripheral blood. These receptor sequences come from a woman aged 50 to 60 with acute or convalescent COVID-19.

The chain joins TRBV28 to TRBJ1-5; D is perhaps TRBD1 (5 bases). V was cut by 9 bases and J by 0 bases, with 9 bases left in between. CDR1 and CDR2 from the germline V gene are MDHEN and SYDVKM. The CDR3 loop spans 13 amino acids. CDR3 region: CASGGVSNQPQHF. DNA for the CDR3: TGTGCCAGTGGGGGGGTTAGCAATCAGCCCCAGCATTTT.

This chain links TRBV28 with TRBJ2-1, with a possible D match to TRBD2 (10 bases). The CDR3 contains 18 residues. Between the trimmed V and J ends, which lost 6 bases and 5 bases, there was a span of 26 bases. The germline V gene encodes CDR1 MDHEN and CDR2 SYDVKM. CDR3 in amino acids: CASSRDRGSGRADNEQFF. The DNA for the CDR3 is TGTGCCAGCAGCAGAGACAGGGGGAGCGGGAGGGCCGACAATGAGCAGTTCTTC. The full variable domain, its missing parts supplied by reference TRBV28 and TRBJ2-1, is DVKVTQSSRYLVKRTGEKVFLECVQDMDHENMFWYRQDPGLGLRLIYFSYDVKMKEKGDIPEGYSVSREKKERFSLILESASTNQTSMYLCASSRDRGSGRADNEQFFGPGTRLTVL.

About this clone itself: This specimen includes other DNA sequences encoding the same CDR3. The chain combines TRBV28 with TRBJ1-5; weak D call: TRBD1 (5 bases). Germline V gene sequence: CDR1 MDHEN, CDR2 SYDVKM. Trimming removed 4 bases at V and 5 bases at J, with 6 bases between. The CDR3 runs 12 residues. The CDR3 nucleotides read TGTGCCAGCAGTTGGGGGGATCAGCCCCAGCATTTT. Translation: CASSWGDQPQHF.

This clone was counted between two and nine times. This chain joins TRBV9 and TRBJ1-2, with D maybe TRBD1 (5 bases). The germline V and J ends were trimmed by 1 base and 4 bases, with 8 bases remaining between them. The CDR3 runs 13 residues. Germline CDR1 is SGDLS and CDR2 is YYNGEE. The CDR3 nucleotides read TGTGCCAGCAGCGTATGGGGCATCTATGGCTACACCTTC. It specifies CASSVWGIYGYTF.

In DNA form, the CDR3 reads TGTGCCAGCAGCTCACGGGACAGGGTTGACTACGAGCAGTACTTC. It specifies CASSSRDRVDYEQYF. The J gene is TRBJ2-7, the V gene TRBV7-9, with 9 bases aligning to TRBD1. CDR1 and CDR2 (germline): SEHNR, FQNEAQ (reference sequence). After removal of 4 bases from V and 3 bases from J, the junction contained 7 bases not matched to a gene. This CDR3 is built from 15 residues.

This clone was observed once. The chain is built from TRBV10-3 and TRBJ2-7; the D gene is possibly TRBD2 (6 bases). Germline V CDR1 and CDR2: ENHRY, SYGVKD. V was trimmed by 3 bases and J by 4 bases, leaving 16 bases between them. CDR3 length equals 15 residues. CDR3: CAISERLEGVYEQYF. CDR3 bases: TGTGCCATCAGTGAACGACTAGAGGGTGTTTACGAGCAGTACTTC.

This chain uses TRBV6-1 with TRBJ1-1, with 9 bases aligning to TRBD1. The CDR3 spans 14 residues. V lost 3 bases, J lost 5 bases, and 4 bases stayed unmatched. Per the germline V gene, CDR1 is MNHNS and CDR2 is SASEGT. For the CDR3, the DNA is TGTGCCAGCAGTGAGACAGGGGGAAGTACTGAAGCTTTCTTT. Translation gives CASSETGGSTEAFF.

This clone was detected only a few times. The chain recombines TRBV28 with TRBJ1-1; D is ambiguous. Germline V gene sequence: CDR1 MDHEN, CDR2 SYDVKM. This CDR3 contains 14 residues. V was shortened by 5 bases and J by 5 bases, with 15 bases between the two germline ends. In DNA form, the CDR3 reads TGTGCCAGCAGTCCGACTTTGATCGTGACTGAAGCTTTCTTT. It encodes CASSPTLIVTEAFF.

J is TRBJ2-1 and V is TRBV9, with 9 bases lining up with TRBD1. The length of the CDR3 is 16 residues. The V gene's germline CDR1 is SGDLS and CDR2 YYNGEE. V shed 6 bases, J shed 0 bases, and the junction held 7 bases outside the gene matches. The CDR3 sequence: CASTLQGASSYNEQFF. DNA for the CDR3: TGTGCCAGCACCCTACAGGGGGCTAGCTCCTACAATGAGCAGTTCTTC. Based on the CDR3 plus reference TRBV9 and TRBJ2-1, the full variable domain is DSGVTQTPKHLITATGQRVTLRCSPRSGDLSVYWYQQSLDQGLQFLIQYYNGEERAKGNILERFSAQQFPDLHSELNLSSLELGDSALYFCASTLQGASSYNEQFFGPGTRLTVL.

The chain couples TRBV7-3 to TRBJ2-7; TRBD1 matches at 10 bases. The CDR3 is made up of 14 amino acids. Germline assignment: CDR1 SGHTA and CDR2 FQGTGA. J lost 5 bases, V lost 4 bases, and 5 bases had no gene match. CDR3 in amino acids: CASSSRQGADEQYF. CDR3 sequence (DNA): TGTGCCAGCAGCTCCCGACAGGGGGCAGACGAGCAGTACTTC.

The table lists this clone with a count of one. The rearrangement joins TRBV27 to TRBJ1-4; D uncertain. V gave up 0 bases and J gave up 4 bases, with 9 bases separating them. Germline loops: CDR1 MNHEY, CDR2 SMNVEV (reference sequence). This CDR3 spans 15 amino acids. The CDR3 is CASSLSWQVNEKLFF. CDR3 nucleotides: TGTGCCAGCAGTTTATCGTGGCAGGTTAATGAAAAACTGTTTTTT.

The CDR3 loop is CASSFGGRVVGELFF. Written as DNA, the CDR3 is TGTGCCAGCAGTTTTGGCGGGAGAGTTGTCGGGGAGCTGTTTTTT. This chain joins TRBV28 and TRBJ2-2; 7 nucleotides match TRBD2. The trim removed 3 bases at V and 7 bases at J, leaving 8 bases unmatched. Germline values: CDR1 MDHEN, CDR2 SYDVKM. This CDR3 comprises 15 residues. Drawing the rest from reference TRBV28 and TRBJ2-2, the complete variable domain is DVKVTQSSRYLVKRTGEKVFLECVQDMDHENMFWYRQDPGLGLRLIYFSYDVKMKEKGDIPEGYSVSREKKERFSLILESASTNQTSMYLCASSFGGRVVGELFFGEGSRLTVL.

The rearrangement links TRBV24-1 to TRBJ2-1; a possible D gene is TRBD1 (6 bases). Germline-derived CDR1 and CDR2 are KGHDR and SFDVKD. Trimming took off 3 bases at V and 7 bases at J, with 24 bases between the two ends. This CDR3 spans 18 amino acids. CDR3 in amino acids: CATSDPSGVTGLRNEQFF. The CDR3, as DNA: TGTGCCACCAGTGATCCCTCAGGCGTCACAGGGCTCAGGAATGAGCAGTTCTTC.

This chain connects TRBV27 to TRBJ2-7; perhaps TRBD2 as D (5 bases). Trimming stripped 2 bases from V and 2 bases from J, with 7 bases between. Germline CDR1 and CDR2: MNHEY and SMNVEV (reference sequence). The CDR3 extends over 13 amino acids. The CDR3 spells CASSLERTYEQYF. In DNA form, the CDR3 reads TGTGCCAGCAGTTTAGAGCGGACCTACGAGCAGTACTTC.

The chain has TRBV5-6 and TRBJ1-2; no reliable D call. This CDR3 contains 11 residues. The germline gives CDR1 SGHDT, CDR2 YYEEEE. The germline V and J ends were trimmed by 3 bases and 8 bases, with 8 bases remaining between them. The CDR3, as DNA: TGTGCCAGCAGCTCGGCGGGCGGCTACACCTTC. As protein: CASSSAGGYTF.

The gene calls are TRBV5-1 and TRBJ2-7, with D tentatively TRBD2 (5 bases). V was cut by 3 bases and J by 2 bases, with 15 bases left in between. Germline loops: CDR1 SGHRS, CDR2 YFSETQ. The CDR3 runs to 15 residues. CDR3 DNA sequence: TGCGCCAGCAGCTCCGAGGGTGGAATGGCCTACGAGCAGTACTTC. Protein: CASSSEGGMAYEQYF.

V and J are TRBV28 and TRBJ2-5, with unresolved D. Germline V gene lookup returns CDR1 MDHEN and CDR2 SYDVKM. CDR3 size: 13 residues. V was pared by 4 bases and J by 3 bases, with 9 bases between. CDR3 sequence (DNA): TGTGCCAGCAGTTGGGCCTCGGAAGAGACCCAGTACTTC. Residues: CASSWASEETQYF.

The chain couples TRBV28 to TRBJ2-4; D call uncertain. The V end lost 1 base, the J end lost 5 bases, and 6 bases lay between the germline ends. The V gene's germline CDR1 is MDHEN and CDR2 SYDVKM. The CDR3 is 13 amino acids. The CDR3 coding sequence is TGTGCCAGCAGTTTATTAGTCGAAAACATTCAGTACTTC. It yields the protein CASSLLVENIQYF.

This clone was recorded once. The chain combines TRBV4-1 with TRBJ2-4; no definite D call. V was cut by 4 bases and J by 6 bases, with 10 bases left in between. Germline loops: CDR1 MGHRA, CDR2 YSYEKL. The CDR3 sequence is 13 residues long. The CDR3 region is CASSLDLLNIQYF. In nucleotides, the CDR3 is TGCGCCAGCAGCCTCGACTTGTTAAACATTCAGTACTTC.

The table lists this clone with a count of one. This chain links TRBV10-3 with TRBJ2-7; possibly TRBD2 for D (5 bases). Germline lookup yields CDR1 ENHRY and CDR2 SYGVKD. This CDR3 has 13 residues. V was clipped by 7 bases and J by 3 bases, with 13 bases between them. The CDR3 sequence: CAIMGREGYEQYF. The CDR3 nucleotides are TGTGCCATCATGGGCCGGGAAGGCTACGAGCAGTACTTC.

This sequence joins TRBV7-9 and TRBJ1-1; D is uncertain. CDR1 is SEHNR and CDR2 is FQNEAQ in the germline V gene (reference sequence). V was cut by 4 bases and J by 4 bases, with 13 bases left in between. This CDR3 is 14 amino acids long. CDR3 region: CASSSRALGTEAFF. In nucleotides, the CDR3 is TGTGCCAGCAGCTCGCGGGCCTTAGGCACTGAAGCTTTCTTT.

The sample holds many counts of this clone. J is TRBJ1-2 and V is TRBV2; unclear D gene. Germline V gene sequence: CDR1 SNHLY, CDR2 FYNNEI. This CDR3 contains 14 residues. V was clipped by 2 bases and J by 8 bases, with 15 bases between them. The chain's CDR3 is CASSEIIRGGGYTF. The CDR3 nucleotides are TGTGCCAGCAGTGAAATAATTCGGGGAGGGGGCTACACCTTC.

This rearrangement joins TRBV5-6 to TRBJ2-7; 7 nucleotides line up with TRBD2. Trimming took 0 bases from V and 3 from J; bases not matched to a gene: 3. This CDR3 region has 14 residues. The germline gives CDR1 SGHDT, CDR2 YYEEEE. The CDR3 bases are TGTGCCAGCAGCTTGGTCCGCGGGAGCTACGAGCAGTACTTC. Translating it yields CASSLVRGSYEQYF.

The CDR3 coding sequence is TGCAGCGTTTCCACCGACAGGGATGAAGCTTTCTTT. This codes for CSVSTDRDEAFF. The chain carries TRBV29-1 and TRBJ1-1, with 7 bases matching TRBD1. The CDR3 runs 12 residues. Germline values: CDR1 SQVTM, CDR2 ANQGSEA. The trim removed 5 bases at V and 7 bases at J, leaving 7 bases unmatched.

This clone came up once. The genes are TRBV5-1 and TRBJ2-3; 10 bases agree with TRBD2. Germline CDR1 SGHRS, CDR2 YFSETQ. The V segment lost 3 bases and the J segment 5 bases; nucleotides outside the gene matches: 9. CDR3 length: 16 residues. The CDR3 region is CASSSNLAGAGDTQYF. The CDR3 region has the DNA TGCGCCAGCAGCTCAAATCTAGCGGGAGCGGGAGATACGCAGTATTTT.

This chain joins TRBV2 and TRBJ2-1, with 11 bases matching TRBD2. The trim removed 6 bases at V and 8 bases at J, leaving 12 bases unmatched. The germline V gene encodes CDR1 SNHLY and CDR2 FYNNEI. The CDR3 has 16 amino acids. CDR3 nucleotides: TGTGCCAGCAGCCCCCCCGTAGCGGGAGGGCCGCATGAGCAGTTCTTC. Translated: CASSPPVAGGPHEQFF.

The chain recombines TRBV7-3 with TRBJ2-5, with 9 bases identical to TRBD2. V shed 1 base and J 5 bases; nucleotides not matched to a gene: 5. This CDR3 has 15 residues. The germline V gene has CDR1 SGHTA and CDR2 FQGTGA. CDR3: CASSLSGRARETQYF. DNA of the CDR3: TGTGCCAGCAGCTTAAGCGGGAGGGCCCGGGAGACCCAGTACTTC.